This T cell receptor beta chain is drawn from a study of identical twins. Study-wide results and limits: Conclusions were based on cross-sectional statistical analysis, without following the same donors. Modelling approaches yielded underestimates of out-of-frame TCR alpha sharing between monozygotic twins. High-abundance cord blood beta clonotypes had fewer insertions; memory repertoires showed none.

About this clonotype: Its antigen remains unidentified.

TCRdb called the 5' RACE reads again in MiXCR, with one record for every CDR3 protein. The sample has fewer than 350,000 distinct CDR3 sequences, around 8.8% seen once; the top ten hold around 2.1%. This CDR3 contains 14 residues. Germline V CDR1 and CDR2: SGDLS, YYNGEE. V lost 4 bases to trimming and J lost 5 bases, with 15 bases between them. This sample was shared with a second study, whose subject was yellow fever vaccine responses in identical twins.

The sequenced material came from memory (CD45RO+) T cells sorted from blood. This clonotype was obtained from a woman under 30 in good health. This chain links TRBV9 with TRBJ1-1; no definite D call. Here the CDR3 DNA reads TGTGCCAGCAGCCCGACGCCCGCCGGGACTGAAGCTTTCTTT. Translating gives CASSPTPAGTEAFF.